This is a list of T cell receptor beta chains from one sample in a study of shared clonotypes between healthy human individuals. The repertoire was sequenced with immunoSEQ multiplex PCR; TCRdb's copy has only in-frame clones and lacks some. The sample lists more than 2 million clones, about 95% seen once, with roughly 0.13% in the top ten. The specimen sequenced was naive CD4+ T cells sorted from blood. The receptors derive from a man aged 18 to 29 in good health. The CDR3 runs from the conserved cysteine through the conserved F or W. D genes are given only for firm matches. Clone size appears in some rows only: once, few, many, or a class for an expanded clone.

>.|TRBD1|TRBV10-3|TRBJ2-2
CAIRGQGSAGELFF
TGTGCCATCAGGGGACAGGGGTCGGCCGGGGAGCTGTTTTTT
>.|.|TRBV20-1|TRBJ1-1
CSAVQNTEAFF
TGCAGTGCCGTACAGAACACTGAAGCTTTCTTT
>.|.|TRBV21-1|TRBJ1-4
CASTSLGARDEKLFF
TGTGCCAGCACATCCCTCGGGGCAAGGGATGAAAAACTGTTTTTT
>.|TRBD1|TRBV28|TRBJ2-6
CASSPHGTDRGIIGANVLTF
TGTGCCAGCAGTCCCCATGGTACTGACAGGGGAATAATTGGGGCCAACGTCCTGACTTTC
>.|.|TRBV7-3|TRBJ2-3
CASSYYNGDTQYF
TGTGCCAGCAGCTACTACAACGGGGATACGCAGTATTTT
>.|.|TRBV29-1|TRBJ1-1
CSVGRETEAFF
TGCAGCGTTGGCAGGGAGACTGAAGCTTTCTTT
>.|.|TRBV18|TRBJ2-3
CASSPGHGAQSIDTQYF
TGTGCCAGCTCACCCGGACATGGGGCGCAAAGTATAGATACGCAGTATTTT
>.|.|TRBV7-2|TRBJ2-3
CASSLDGRGTDTQYF
TGTGCCAGCAGCTTAGACGGGAGAGGGACAGATACGCAGTATTTT
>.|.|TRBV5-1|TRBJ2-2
CASSLGPDGGELFF
TGCGCCAGCAGCTTGGGACCAGACGGCGGGGAGCTGTTTTTT
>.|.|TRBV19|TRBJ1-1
CASRGSQANTEAFF
TGTGCCAGTAGGGGATCACAGGCGAACACTGAAGCTTTCTTT
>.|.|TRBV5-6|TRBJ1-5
CASSLSLPRQPQHF
TGTGCCAGCAGCTTAAGCCTGCCCCGTCAGCCCCAGCATTTT
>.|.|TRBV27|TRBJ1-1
CASSLGSPSGEAFF
TGTGCCAGCAGTTTAGGATCCCCGTCGGGTGAAGCTTTCTTT
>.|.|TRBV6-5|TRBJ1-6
CASSLQGYNSPLHF
TGTGCCAGCAGTTTACAGGGCTATAATTCACCCCTCCACTTT
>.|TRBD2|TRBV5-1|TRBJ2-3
CASRTSGGSSTDTQYF
TGCGCCAGCAGGACTAGCGGGGGGTCTAGCACAGATACGCAGTATTTT
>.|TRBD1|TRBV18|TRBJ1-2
CASSPSTGVHGYTF
TGTGCCAGCTCACCTTCGACAGGGGTACATGGCTACACCTTC
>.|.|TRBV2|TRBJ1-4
CASSMTGANEKLFF
TGTGCCAGCAGTATGACAGGAGCTAATGAAAAACTGTTTTTT
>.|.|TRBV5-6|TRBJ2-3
CASSLEGVGTDTQYF
TGTGCCAGCAGCTTGGAAGGGGTGGGCACAGATACGCAGTATTTT
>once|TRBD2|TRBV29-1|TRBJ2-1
CSVKLAGGSYEQFF
TGCAGCGTGAAACTAGCGGGGGGTTCTTACGAGCAGTTCTTC
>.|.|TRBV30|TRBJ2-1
CAWSGPSQTSNEQFF
TGTGCCTGGAGTGGGCCAAGCCAAACGTCCAATGAGCAGTTCTTC
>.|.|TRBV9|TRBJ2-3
CASSMDSLGNTQYF
TGTGCCAGCAGTATGGACTCGCTCGGTAATACGCAGTATTTT
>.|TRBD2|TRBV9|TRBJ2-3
CASSQTVELRAGGTDTQYF
TGTGCCAGCAGCCAAACGGTTGAACTTAGAGCGGGAGGAACAGATACGCAGTATTTT
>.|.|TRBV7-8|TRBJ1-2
CASSPEGPRGYTF
TGTGCCAGCAGCCCTGAGGGGCCCCGAGGCTACACCTTC
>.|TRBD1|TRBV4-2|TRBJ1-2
CASSQSPRAGGTYGYTF
TGTGCCAGCAGCCAGTCCCCCAGGGCAGGGGGCACCTATGGCTACACCTTC
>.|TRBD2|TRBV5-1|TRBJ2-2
CASSGRTSGGTGELFF
TGCGCCAGCAGCGGGAGGACTAGCGGAGGCACCGGGGAGCTGTTTTTT
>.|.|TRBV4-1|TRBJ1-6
CASSQGGSPLHF
TGCGCCAGCAGCCAAGGAGGGTCACCCCTCCACTTT
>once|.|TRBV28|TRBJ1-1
CASSTGSTEAFF
TGTGCCAGCAGTACAGGGTCCACTGAAGCTTTCTTT
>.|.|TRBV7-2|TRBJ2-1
CASSFTGVNEQFF
TGTGCCAGCAGCTTTACGGGAGTGAATGAGCAGTTCTTC
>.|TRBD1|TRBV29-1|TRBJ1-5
CSVIPGQNSNQPQHF
TGCAGCGTTATACCGGGACAGAATAGCAATCAGCCCCAGCATTTT
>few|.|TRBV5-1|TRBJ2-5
CASSLAEETQYF
TGCGCCAGCAGCTTGGCAGAAGAGACCCAGTACTTC